These 10 T cell receptor beta chains were sequenced from one sample in a study of blood T cells in healthy people across ages. Through a sample-barcoded 5' primer and a J-beta primer mix, a second PCR was run for roughly 6 to 11 cycles. TCRdb reprocessed the 5' RACE reads via MiXCR and lists one record per CDR3 protein. The sample includes approximately 760,000 distinct CDR3 sequences, about 25% of them seen just once. These data were also filed under a second study, of T cells of mothers and their children.

The sequenced sample was blood. The receptor source for this set is a boy younger than 18 in good health.

The chain couples TRBV5-5 to TRBJ2-4; TRBD1 might be the D (5 bases). The ends were cut back, 3 bases at V and 8 bases at J, with 12 bases in the middle. Germline V gene sequence: CDR1 SGHKS, CDR2 YYEKEE (reference sequence). CDR3 length: 13 amino acids. CDR3 in amino acids: CASSYSDRDIQYF. CDR3 coding DNA: TGTGCCAGCAGCTACTCCGACAGAGACATTCAGTACTTC. Using reference TRBV5-5 and TRBJ2-4 for the parts outside the CDR3, the full variable domain is DAGVTQSPTHLIKTRGQQVTLRCSPISGHKSVSWYQQVLGQGPQFIFQYYEKEERGRGNFPDRFSARQFPNYSSELNVNALLLGDSALYLCASSYSDRDIQYFGAGTRLSVL.

The rearrangement uses TRBV29-1 and TRBJ2-5; D could derive from TRBD1 or TRBD2 (5 bases each). V was clipped by 6 bases and J by 4 bases, with 15 bases between them. CDR3 size: 13 residues. CDR1 is SQVTM, CDR2 ANQGSEA, per germline. CDR3 residues: CSVRGRAAETQYF. CDR3 sequence (DNA): TGCAGCGTCCGGGGCAGGGCGGCAGAGACCCAGTACTTC.

The rearrangement links TRBV28 to TRBJ2-7, with D unclear. The germline gives CDR1 MDHEN, CDR2 SYDVKM. This CDR3 is built from 12 residues. Trimming shortened V by 5 bases and J by 5 bases, and 10 bases separated the two germline ends. CDR3 loop: CASSPPGDEQYF. For the CDR3, the DNA is TGTGCCAGCAGTCCCCCCGGCGACGAGCAGTACTTC.

This clonotype has only a few counts. V usage is TRBV6-6 and J usage is TRBJ2-5; maybe TRBD2 (6 bases). The J call is uncertain, as TRBJ2-7 better fits the DNA end. The CDR3 loop spans 15 amino acids. Germline values: CDR1 MNHNY, CDR2 SVGAGI (reference sequence). CDR3 loop: CASSYQRATSYEQYF. Here the CDR3 DNA reads TGTGCCAGCAGTTACCAGCGGGCGACTTCCTACGAGCAGTACTTC.

The chain has TRBV20-1 and TRBJ1-6; TRBD1 agrees at 7 bases. Germline V gene data show CDR1 as DFQATT and CDR2 as SNEGSKA (reference sequence). CDR3 length: 14 residues. J was trimmed by 8 bases and V by 1 base; bases with no gene match: 5. The CDR3 region has the DNA TGCAGTGCTAGAGGGCCAGGGACAGATTCACCCCTCCACTTT. The encoded protein is CSARGPGTDSPLHF.

V and J are TRBV7-2 and TRBJ2-3, with TRBD2 matching 9 bases. CDR1 and CDR2 from the germline V gene are SGHTA and FQGNSA. CDR3 size: 16 residues. After removal of 3 bases from V and 2 bases from J, the junction contained 6 bases not matched to a gene. For the CDR3, the DNA is TGTGCCAGCAGCTTGTTGAGCGGGAGGACCACAGATACGCAGTATTTT. Translating gives CASSLLSGRTTDTQYF.

The chain carries TRBV7-2 and TRBJ1-4, with 8 bases lining up with TRBD1. This CDR3 comprises 15 residues. Looked up from germline, CDR1 is SGHTA and CDR2 is FQGNSA. The V gene end was trimmed by 3 bases and the J gene end by 8 bases; junction bases not matched to a gene: 8. The chain's CDR3 is CASSFDRGGNEKLFF. In DNA, the CDR3 is TGTGCCAGCAGCTTTGACAGGGGAGGGAACGAAAAACTGTTTTTT.

Only a few counts were recorded for this clonotype. The rearrangement links TRBV12-3 or TRBV12-4 to TRBJ2-5, with D possibly being TRBD2 (6 bases). V lost 4 bases and J lost 4, with 16 bases in between. The CDR3 runs to 15 residues. CDR3 amino acids: CASSYNSLALETQYF. In nucleotides, the CDR3 is TGTGCCAGCAGTTATAACAGCCTAGCGCTAGAGACCCAGTACTTC.

Remarks on this clonotype: A junction end diverges from the germline sequence, so it may reflect a read error. This chain links TRBV6-5 with TRBJ2-5; 7 nucleotides align to TRBD2. Looked up from germline, CDR1 is MNHEY and CDR2 is SVGAGI. The CDR3 is made up of 14 amino acids. CDR3 loop: CASSYSGPGLREFF. The CDR3 DNA reads as TGTGCCAGCAGTTACTCGGGGCCGGGCCTGCGGGAGTTCTTC.

This clonotype showed up just a few times. The rearrangement uses TRBV24-1 and TRBJ2-2; D is possibly TRBD1 (6 bases). With 2 bases removed from V and 1 base from J, the gap between germline ends came to 10 bases. This CDR3 comprises 16 residues. Germline loops: CDR1 KGHDR, CDR2 SFDVKD. CDR3 region: CATSDWGQLNTGELFF. CDR3 in DNA: TGTGCCACCAGTGATTGGGGGCAGTTGAACACCGGGGAGCTGTTTTTT.